This TCR beta chain was profiled in a study of T cell responses to AZD1222 COVID-19 vaccine. Germline V gene lookup returns CDR1 GTSNPN and CDR2 SVGIG (reference sequence). The length of the CDR3 is 13 residues. Trimming stripped 2 bases from V and 4 bases from J, with 11 bases between. Study-wide points: Spike-wide vaccine-associated CD4 TCRs dominated at 160-218 and 743-854. Per reports, nearly half of all spike-specific TCRs target regions that are unmutated in variants.

Generated by immunoSEQ multiplex PCR, the TCRdb table keeps only in-frame clones and is missing some. The table has 200,000 to 250,000 clones, roughly 94% seen once; the top ten hold 1.5% to 2%. On this clone itself: Its antigen is not identified.

This sequence joins TRBV30 and TRBJ1-2; D may be TRBD1 (5 bases). The sequencing here drew on peripheral blood, taken 28 days after the second dose of the MenACWY control vaccine. This TCR was sampled from an adult who received the MenACWY meningococcal vaccine as a control. CDR3 sequence reads: CAWSLDTFYGYTF. The DNA of the CDR3 is TGTGCCTGGAGTCTGGACACCTTCTATGGCTACACCTTC.